This T cell receptor beta chain was captured in a study of T cells in localized non-small cell lung cancer. The sample holds a few counts of this clone. Its antigen is undetermined. CDR1 is SGHNT, CDR2 YENEEA, per germline. The CDR3 totals 16 residues. Trimming removed 5 bases at V and 0 bases at J, with 15 bases between. Profiled with immunoSEQ multiplex PCR; TCRdb holds only in-frame clones, not every one. The sample yields 750 to 950 clones, approximately 20% seen once. Whole-study findings and limits: Among the tissues sampled, uninvolved adjacent lung had the highest T cell clonality, above tumor.

This TCR was sampled from a female donor of 60 years or more with stage II squamous cell lung carcinoma. The genes are TRBV11-3 and TRBJ2-3; D may be TRBD2 (5 bases). Sequencing used lung tumor tissue, obtained before any cancer treatment. DNA for the CDR3: TGTGCCAGCAGCCCCAGCACGGGGATTAGCACAGATACGCAGTATTTT. This encodes CASSPSTGISTDTQYF. The variable domain in full, with the rest retrieved from reference TRBV11-3 and TRBJ2-3, is EAGVVQSPRYKIIEKKQPVAFWCNPISGHNTLYWYLQNLGQGPELLIRYENEEAVDDSQLPKDRFSAERLKGVDSTLKIQPAELGDSAVYLCASSPSTGISTDTQYFGPGTRLTVL.